Following are 19 T cell receptor beta chains from one sample sequenced in a study of CXCR3-negative and CXCR3-positive naive CD8 T cells. Regarding the study as a whole: TRB CDR3 hydrophobicity was greater in CXCR3-positive naive cells than in CXCR3-negative naive cells.

Which antigens these TCRs recognize remains unknown. Via 5' RACE with UMI labels, TRB cDNA libraries were prepared. Each CDR3 protein gets one entry in TCRdb, which reprocessed the 5' RACE reads and gives no DNA. The sample table sets out fewer than 90,000 distinct CDR3 sequences. The sequenced material came from naive CXCR3+ CD8+ T cells from blood. This sample's subset: CD45RO-CCR7+CD27+CD95- naive CD8+ T cells expressing CXCR3 (TNR3+). These receptors were taken from a human donor in good health. Some clones in this sample may be carry-over from other donors' samples.

According to its frequency, this clonotype is medium-sized (0.01 to 0.1%). This chain links TRBV29-1 with TRBJ2-1; with no DNA, the TCRdb D assignment of TRBD1 cannot be verified. The V gene's germline CDR1 is SQVTM and CDR2 ANQGSEA. The CDR3 is 12 residues long. CDR3 in amino acids: CSVEQGNEWQFF.

The chain couples TRBV20-1 to TRBJ1-1; TCRdb's D call of TRBD1 is untestable without DNA. Germline-derived CDR1 and CDR2 are DFQATT and SNEGSKA (reference sequence). The CDR3 sequence is 14 residues long. The CDR3: CSARSRRKNTEAFF.

The chain uses TRBV5-1 and TRBJ2-2; the TRBD1 assignment by TCRdb is unverifiable without DNA. From germline, CDR1 is SGHRS and CDR2 YFSETQ. CDR3 length: 14 residues. CDR3 sequence reads: CASTPVTNTGELFF.

The V gene is TRBV7-9, the J gene TRBJ1-1; the D call of TRBD1 rests on TCRdb alone, since no DNA is present to check it. Germline CDR1 reads SEHNR; CDR2 reads FQNEAQ (reference sequence). The CDR3 spans 13 residues. The CDR3 spells CASSLPGGTEAFF.

V usage is TRBV12-3 or TRBV12-4 and J usage is TRBJ2-1; without DNA, the TCRdb call of TRBD2 cannot be checked. CDR3 length: 17 residues. CDR3 sequence reads: CASSPRLAGGSGNEQFF.

This sequence joins TRBV7-2 and TRBJ2-1; TCRdb selects TRBD2, and the lack of DNA leaves this call unchecked. The germline V gene encodes CDR1 SGHTA and CDR2 FQGNSA. The length of the CDR3 is 17 residues. The CDR3 protein is CASSTSLLAGAGNEQFF.

J is TRBJ2-2 and V is TRBV7-9; TCRdb's D gene call, TRBD1, goes unchecked for lack of DNA. Germline CDR1 and CDR2: SEHNR and FQNEAQ (reference sequence). The length of the CDR3 is 14 residues. This chain's CDR3 is CASSNDRLAGELFF.

The chain recombines TRBV20-1 with TRBJ2-5; TCRdb outputs TRBD2, but without DNA this stays unchecked. Germline V CDR1 and CDR2: DFQATT, SNEGSKA (reference sequence). The CDR3 covers 15 residues. The CDR3 protein is CSARQGVLAGETQYF.

The chain employs TRBV12-3 or TRBV12-4 and TRBJ2-3; the D gene TCRdb calls, TRBD1, cannot be checked with no DNA. CDR3 length: 12 residues. CDR3 region: CASRGDRDTQYF.

This chain joins TRBV28 and TRBJ2-2. Germline V gene lookup returns CDR1 MDHEN and CDR2 SYDVKM. The CDR3 is 12 residues long. The chain's CDR3 is CASSFPYGELFF.

The gene calls are TRBV6-2 or TRBV6-3 and TRBJ1-1. Germline assignment: CDR1 MNHEY and CDR2 SVGEGT. The CDR3 runs 12 residues. CDR3 sequence: CASSYQYTEAFF.

This rearrangement joins TRBV7-2 to TRBJ1-2; TCRdb indicates TRBD1, and absent DNA this call remains unverified. The CDR3 consists of 16 residues. CDR1 is SGHTA, CDR2 FQGNSA, per germline. The CDR3 sequence is CASSLGQGGSPYGYTF.

The V and J genes are TRBV7-2 and TRBJ2-7. This CDR3 spans 13 amino acids. The germline gives CDR1 SGHTA, CDR2 FQGNSA. The CDR3: CASSLSPSYEQYF.

The V gene is TRBV5-5, the J gene TRBJ2-1; TCRdb designates TRBD1, a call that cannot be tested without DNA. This CDR3 is 14 amino acids long. The germline V gene encodes CDR1 SGHKS and CDR2 YYEKEE (reference sequence). The CDR3 protein is CASSLVGRGDEQFF.

The gene calls are TRBV5-1 and TRBJ1-4; lacking DNA, the TRBD1 call made by TCRdb goes unchecked. The germline CDR1 and CDR2 sequences are SGHRS and YFSETQ. This CDR3 spans 17 amino acids. CDR3 loop: CASSAWTGGASNEKLFF.

The chain has TRBV4-2 and TRBJ1-2; TCRdb selects TRBD1, and the lack of DNA leaves this call unchecked. Germline CDR1 and CDR2: LGHNA and YNFKEQ. The CDR3 extends over 14 amino acids. This chain's CDR3 is CASSHSDRDYGYTF.

This chain uses TRBV13 with TRBJ2-7; TCRdb lists TRBD1, though no DNA is available to test this call. Germline V gene sequence: CDR1 PRHDT, CDR2 FYEKMQ (reference sequence). The CDR3 extends over 14 amino acids. CDR3: CASSSRQGAGEQYF.

The chain's CDR3 is CASSPRPGYEQYF. The rearrangement uses TRBV6-4 and TRBJ2-7; TCRdb selects TRBD1, and the lack of DNA leaves this call unchecked. Per germline, CDR1 MRHNA and CDR2 SNTAGT. CDR3 length equals 13 residues.

The V gene is TRBV4-1, the J gene TRBJ2-7. Per the germline V gene, CDR1 is MGHRA and CDR2 is YSYEKL. The CDR3 runs 12 residues. CDR3: CASSPGNLEQYF.